The rows below give T cell receptor beta chains drawn from one sample of a study of naive and memory T cell subsets. TCRdb analysed the UMI-ligation and nested PCR reads with MiXCR anew, one entry per CDR3 protein. The table includes 10,000 or so distinct CDR3 sequences, roughly 6% detected once. The sample comprised CD4+ TEMRA cells from blood. The receptors shown here come from a human donor in good health. CDR3s include the opening cysteine and the closing phenylalanine or tryptophan. D genes are given only for firm matches. Size is omitted from some rows. Given values are once, few, many or a class for expanded clones.

J gene,V gene,CDR3 length,D gene,clone size,CDR3 protein,CDR3 DNA
TRBJ1-3,TRBV28,15,NA,many,CASRIAGGSGNTIYF,TGTGCCAGCAGAATAGCTGGGGGTTCTGGAAACACCATATATTTT
TRBJ1-1,TRBV19,16,TRBD1,many,CASSIGDRGLHTEAFF,TGTGCCAGTAGTATCGGGGACAGGGGCCTGCACACTGAAGCTTTCTTT
TRBJ2-5,TRBV28,19,TRBD2,many,CATRPHLIAGGTLQETQYF,TGTGCCACCAGGCCCCATCTTATAGCGGGCGGCACCCTACAAGAGACCCAGTACTTC
TRBJ1-1,TRBV12-3/TRBV12-4,11,NA,NA,CASSLMAEAFF,TGTGCCAGCAGTTTGATGGCCGAAGCTTTCTTT
TRBJ2-5,TRBV3-1,11,NA,few,CASSQDIAQYF,TGTGCCAGCAGCCAAGATATAGCCCAGTACTTC
TRBJ2-3,TRBV7-9,17,TRBD2,many,CASSPRVAGVGTDTQYF,TGTGCCAGCAGCCCCCGGGTAGCGGGAGTGGGTACGGATACGCAGTATTTT
TRBJ2-1,TRBV7-7,16,NA,few,CASSPVVGLAYNEQFF,TGTGCCAGCAGCCCCGTAGTGGGGCTGGCCTACAATGAGCAGTTCTTC
TRBJ2-1,TRBV7-3,12,NA,many,CASSMGLGAQFF,TGTGCCAGCAGCATGGGCTTGGGGGCGCAGTTCTTC
TRBJ1-6,TRBV29-1,14,NA,many,CSALEDTNNSPLHF,TGCAGCGCCTTGGAGGACACAAATAATTCACCCCTCCACTTT
TRBJ1-1,TRBV7-3,14,TRBD1,many,CASSLRTGNTEAFF,TGTGCCAGCAGCTTAAGGACAGGGAACACTGAAGCTTTCTTT
TRBJ1-6,TRBV28,15,TRBD1,many,CASSPGTGNNSPLHF,TGTGCCAGCAGTCCGGGGACAGGGAACAATTCACCCCTCCACTTT
TRBJ2-7,TRBV7-2,14,NA,many,CASSLASVSYEQYF,TGTGCCAGCAGCTTAGCGTCGGTATCCTACGAGCAGTACTTC
TRBJ2-3,TRBV4-2,15,NA,many,CASSQGTHPTDTQYF,TGTGCCAGCAGCCAAGGGACTCACCCCACAGATACGCAGTATTTT
TRBJ1-2,TRBV6-2/TRBV6-3,13,TRBD1,many,CASSPGPDRVYTF,TGTGCCAGCAGTCCGGGGCCTGACAGGGTCTACACCTTC
TRBJ2-5,TRBV6-2/TRBV6-3,14,NA,NA,CASSYIRGQETQYF,TGTGCCAGCAGTTACATCCGGGGACAAGAGACCCAGTACTTC
TRBJ2-3,TRBV7-2,13,NA,many,CASSPNGLDTQYF,TGTGCCAGCAGCCCAAACGGACTAGATACGCAGTATTTT
TRBJ2-3,TRBV4-2,15,NA,NA,CASSRGDSGSDTQYF,TGTGCCAGCAGCCGCGGGGACTCTGGGTCAGATACGCAGTATTTT